A selection of T cell receptor beta chains follows, all from one sample in a study of blood T cell repertoires in COVID-19. Profiled with immunoSEQ multiplex PCR; TCRdb holds only in-frame clones, not every one. Among some 150,000 clones listed, about 85% were seen once. Sequencing used peripheral blood. These receptors were obtained from a human donor with acute or convalescent COVID-19. The donor label of this sample is uncertain. Each CDR3 is given with its conserved first and last residue. The D gene is left open where the match is weak. Clone size is given for some rows only: seen once, a few or many times, or a class if the clone is expanded.

d_gene,v_gene,j_gene,abundance,CDR3aa,CDR3nt
.,TRBV6-5,TRBJ2-7,.,CASSLTASYEQYF,TGTGCCAGCAGTCTGACAGCTTCCTACGAGCAGTACTTC
.,TRBV7-9,TRBJ1-2,.,CASSNRGYYGYTF,TGTGCCAGCAGCAACCGGGGTTATTATGGCTACACCTTC
TRBD1,TRBV19,TRBJ2-5,.,CASSAGTGTGKTQYF,TGTGCCAGTAGTGCCGGGACAGGGACGGGAAAGACCCAGTACTTC
.,TRBV2,TRBJ1-1,.,CASSEARAVTNTEAFF,TGTGCCAGCAGTGAAGCCAGGGCCGTAACGAACACTGAAGCTTTCTTT
TRBD2,TRBV9,TRBJ2-3,.,CASSATSGLAGGFTDTQYF,TGTGCCAGCAGCGCCACAAGTGGGCTAGCGGGGGGTTTCACAGATACGCAGTATTTT
TRBD1,TRBV4-2,TRBJ1-3,.,CASSQDWTGGNTIYF,TGTGCCAGCAGCCAAGATTGGACAGGAGGAAACACCATATATTTT
.,TRBV7-3,TRBJ2-2,once,CASSLGAGTGELFF,TGTGCCAGCAGCTTAGGGGCGGGGACCGGGGAGCTGTTTTTT
.,TRBV7-2,TRBJ1-3,.,CASSQNQGDGNTIYF,TGTGCCAGCAGCCAAAATCAGGGTGATGGAAACACCATATATTTT
.,TRBV9,TRBJ1-3,.,CASSFGGGNTIYF,TGTGCCAGCAGCTTTGGGGGGGGAAACACCATATATTTT
.,TRBV5-3,TRBJ1-4,.,CARSAHRGAGDEKLFF,TGTGCCAGAAGCGCACACCGGGGGGCGGGGGATGAAAAACTGTTTTTT
.,TRBV5-1,TRBJ1-1,.,CASSGMTGNTEAFF,TGCGCCAGCAGCGGAATGACTGGGAACACTGAAGCTTTCTTT
.,TRBV9,TRBJ1-4,.,CASSVDQGTSEKLFF,TGTGCCAGCAGCGTAGATCAGGGAACGTCTGAAAAACTGTTTTTT
TRBD2,TRBV7-2,TRBJ2-3,.,CASTQGLAADTQYF,TGTGCCAGCACACAAGGACTAGCAGCAGATACGCAGTATTTT
TRBD1,TRBV12-5,TRBJ1-1,.,CASGAYRGLAEAFF,TGTGCTAGTGGTGCATACAGGGGGTTAGCTGAAGCTTTCTTT
.,TRBV11-1,TRBJ1-1,.,CASSFDRNTEAFF,TGTGCCAGCAGCTTCGACAGGAACACTGAAGCTTTCTTT
TRBD1,TRBV7-2,TRBJ1-2,.,CASSSGQGRFYGYTF,TGTGCCAGCAGCTCCGGACAGGGGAGGTTCTATGGCTACACCTTC
.,TRBV12-3/TRBV12-4,TRBJ2-3,.,CASSPLESDTQYF,TGTGCCAGCAGCCCCCTAGAGTCAGATACGCAGTATTTT